These T cell receptor beta chains were read from a single sample in a study of blood T cell repertoires in COVID-19. Here immunoSEQ multiplex PCR was the method, and the copy in TCRdb shows in-frame clones only, minus some. The sample consists of nearly 30,000 clones, about 89% of them appearing once. Sequenced input: peripheral blood. These receptors all come from a human donor in a cohort sampled during active COVID-19. The CDR3 runs from the conserved cysteine through the conserved F or W. A D gene is named only where the DNA matches it firmly. Not every row has a clone size; where given, it reads once, few, many or a size class.

CDR3 DNA,CDR3 protein,V gene,J gene,D gene,clone size
TGTGCCAGCAGTGAGGTTCGGGTTTGGAGCAATCAGCCCCAGCATTTT,CASSEVRVWSNQPQHF,TRBV6-1,TRBJ1-5,.,.
TGTGCCAGCAGCTCCCGCGGTTCCACCGGGGAGCTGTTTTTT,CASSSRGSTGELFF,TRBV5-6,TRBJ2-2,.,.
TGCGCCAGCAGCCAAGCGGGGGGCACCTACGAGCAGTACTTC,CASSQAGGTYEQYF,TRBV4-1,TRBJ2-7,.,few
TGTGCCAGCAGCGTAGAGGGGAGGGGGTCCGCAGATACGCAGTATTTT,CASSVEGRGSADTQYF,TRBV9,TRBJ2-3,.,once
TGTGCCAGCAGCTTAGGACCGGGGGAAAATCAGCCCCAGCATTTT,CASSLGPGENQPQHF,TRBV7-9,TRBJ1-5,.,few
TGTGCCAGCAGGGGCACTAGCGGGGGGCAGTACGAGCAGTACTTC,CASRGTSGGQYEQYF,TRBV12-1,TRBJ2-7,.,.
TGTGCCTGGGATCACAGGCCTTCGTCCTATAATTCACCCCTCCACTTT,CAWDHRPSSYNSPLHF,TRBV30,TRBJ1-6,.,once
TGTGCCAGCAGCTTGCAGGGGGTGGGCTACACCTTC,CASSLQGVGYTF,TRBV5-5,TRBJ1-2,TRBD1,medium-sized
TGTGCTAGTGGTTTGGTGGGACAGCAAGGCTACACCTTC,CASGLVGQQGYTF,TRBV12-5,TRBJ1-2,TRBD1,.
TGTGCCACCAGCAACGGACAGGGGTCACAAGAGACCCAGTACTTC,CATSNGQGSQETQYF,TRBV15,TRBJ2-5,TRBD1,.
TGTGCCAGCAGCCAAGACCCCGGGACAGGGGCCGAGCAGTACTTC,CASSQDPGTGAEQYF,TRBV3-1/TRBV3-2,TRBJ2-7,TRBD1,once
TGCGCCAGCAGCCCCACGCTTCACTATTCGGGACAGGGGTTTGTAAACATTCAGTACTTC,CASSPTLHYSGQGFVNIQYF,TRBV5-1,TRBJ2-4,TRBD1,.
TGTGCCAGCAGCCAAGTCGACAGGGGAGATGGCTACACCTTC,CASSQVDRGDGYTF,TRBV4-2,TRBJ1-2,TRBD1,once
TGCGCCAGCAGCCTGGGGCCGTCCTACGAGCAGTACTTC,CASSLGPSYEQYF,TRBV4-1,TRBJ2-7,.,.
TGTGCCAGCAGTTTCCGGGGGGCACCCTACGAGCAGTACTTC,CASSFRGAPYEQYF,TRBV28,TRBJ2-7,.,.
TGTGCCAGCAGTCCCCGGGGGGCAGGGACTGAAGCTTTCTTT,CASSPRGAGTEAFF,TRBV6-6,TRBJ1-1,.,.
TGTGCCAGCAGATCACAGGGGGCGCTTGGCTACACCTTC,CASRSQGALGYTF,TRBV7-3,TRBJ1-2,TRBD1,.
TGTGCCAGCAGTCCGGGACAGGGGACGGGGAGCACTGAAGCTTTCTTT,CASSPGQGTGSTEAFF,TRBV11-3,TRBJ1-1,TRBD1,.
TGTGCCACCAGCCTCCGGTCGTCTAGCACAGATACGCAGTATTTT,CATSLRSSSTDTQYF,TRBV15,TRBJ2-3,.,.
TGTGCCAGCACATACTCCGTGACAGGGGGCTCCTACAATGAGCAGTTCTTC,CASTYSVTGGSYNEQFF,TRBV6-2/TRBV6-3,TRBJ2-1,TRBD1,.
TGTGCCAGCAGCCCTCTCGGAGGGGCCGGGGAGCTGTTTTTT,CASSPLGGAGELFF,TRBV14,TRBJ2-2,.,few
TGCAGCGCAAATGGACTATCGAACACCGGGGAGCTGTTTTTT,CSANGLSNTGELFF,TRBV29-1,TRBJ2-2,.,.
TGCGCCAGCAGCCAAGATCAGGGAGGGGGGGAGACCCAGTACTTC,CASSQDQGGGETQYF,TRBV4-3,TRBJ2-5,.,.
TGCGCCAGCAGCCGGGACAGGAACACCGGGGAGCTGTTTTTT,CASSRDRNTGELFF,TRBV4-3,TRBJ2-2,TRBD1,.
TGTGCCAGCAGCTTAGATGTCGGGGTCACAGATACGCAGTATTTT,CASSLDVGVTDTQYF,TRBV7-2,TRBJ2-3,.,.
TGTGCCACTGGCCGGCAGGCAACTAATGAAAAACTGTTTTTT,CATGRQATNEKLFF,TRBV3-1/TRBV3-2,TRBJ1-4,.,.
TGCGCCAGCAGCATGGGACAGGGACTGGAAAAACTGTTTTTT,CASSMGQGLEKLFF,TRBV5-1,TRBJ1-4,TRBD1,.
TGTGCCACCAGCAGAGATCATCCGGGGGGGCGAGAGACCCAGTACTTC,CATSRDHPGGRETQYF,TRBV15,TRBJ2-5,TRBD2,.
TGTGCCATCAGGGACAACTCCATCTCTAACTATGGCTACACCTTC,CAIRDNSISNYGYTF,TRBV10-3,TRBJ1-2,.,.
TGTGCCAGTAGGGAGGTTTCTAACTATGGCTACACCTTC,CASREVSNYGYTF,TRBV19,TRBJ1-2,.,.
TGCGCCAGCAGCCTAATCCCCGGACAGGGGTACAATGAGCAGTTCTTC,CASSLIPGQGYNEQFF,TRBV4-1,TRBJ2-1,TRBD1,.
TGTGCCAGCAGTTCCACGAGTACCCAGTACTTC,CASSSTSTQYF,TRBV28,TRBJ2-5,.,.
TGTGCCAGCAGCAAAGGGGACAGGGGTGGCTATGGCTACACCTTC,CASSKGDRGGYGYTF,TRBV21-1,TRBJ1-2,.,.
TGTGCCAGCAGCTTCTCGGGGTCCCGCACAGATACGCAGTATTTT,CASSFSGSRTDTQYF,TRBV5-4,TRBJ2-3,.,.
TGTGCCAGCTCACCACTGACGAGGCTGGGTAGCACCGGGGAGCTGTTTTTT,CASSPLTRLGSTGELFF,TRBV18,TRBJ2-2,.,.
TGTGCCAGCAGCTTGGGACAGGGGCTCCCAGATACGCAGTATTTT,CASSLGQGLPDTQYF,TRBV11-3,TRBJ2-3,TRBD1,.
TGTGCCAGCAGCTTCCTCTCGGCGGGGCGGCAAGAGACCCAGTACTTC,CASSFLSAGRQETQYF,TRBV7-2,TRBJ2-5,.,few
TGTGCCAGCAGCGTAGCCCCCCAGGGGCCCTACGAGCAGTACTTC,CASSVAPQGPYEQYF,TRBV9,TRBJ2-7,.,.
TGTGCCAGCAGCGACCAGGACAGGGACACCGGGGAGCTGTTTTTT,CASSDQDRDTGELFF,TRBV9,TRBJ2-2,TRBD1,.
TGTGCCAGCAGGGACAGCGGGGTCACGAACACCGGGGAGCTGTTTTTT,CASRDSGVTNTGELFF,TRBV28,TRBJ2-2,.,.
TGTGCCACCAGCAGTCTCCGGGGTAATCAGCCCCAGCATTTT,CATSSLRGNQPQHF,TRBV15,TRBJ1-5,.,once
TGTGCCAGCAGCTTTCTTAGCGGGTCGGTCGGTGAGCAGTTCTTC,CASSFLSGSVGEQFF,TRBV5-5,TRBJ2-1,TRBD2,.
TGTGCCAGCAGCCAAGCGGGGGGGAGGGTGACTGGAAACACCATATATTTT,CASSQAGGRVTGNTIYF,TRBV4-2,TRBJ1-3,.,.
TGCGCCAGCAGTAATAGCGACACCGGGGAGCTGTTTTTT,CASSNSDTGELFF,TRBV5-1,TRBJ2-2,.,.
TGCGCCAGCAAGACTAGCGGGGGGGCGCCGTACAATGAGCAGTTCTTC,CASKTSGGAPYNEQFF,TRBV10-2,TRBJ2-1,TRBD2,.
TGTGCCAGCAGCTTAGGTTCGGCGGGGACGGGCACCGGGGAGCTGTTTTTT,CASSLGSAGTGTGELFF,TRBV7-2,TRBJ2-2,.,.
TGTGCTAGTGGTTTGTCGGGGGGCACAGATACGCAGTATTTT,CASGLSGGTDTQYF,TRBV12-5,TRBJ2-3,.,.
TGCAGTGCTAGTTCCTCCGGGACAGGGGTTTTCTTC,CSASSSGTGVFF,TRBV20-1,TRBJ2-1,TRBD1,.
TGTGCCAGCAGTGAATTCGGACAGGGCACGAACACCGGGGAGCTGTTTTTT,CASSEFGQGTNTGELFF,TRBV2,TRBJ2-2,TRBD1,once
TGCGCCAGCAGTGAGCCAGGGAAAAATCAGCCCCAGCATTTT,CASSEPGKNQPQHF,TRBV10-2,TRBJ1-5,.,.
TGTGCCAGCAGCTGGGGGGGCCAGAAACCGAATGAGCAGTTCTTC,CASSWGGQKPNEQFF,TRBV7-2,TRBJ2-1,.,once
TGCAGCGTCCAACAGAACACAGGGGTTTACGAGACCCAGTACTTC,CSVQQNTGVYETQYF,TRBV29-1,TRBJ2-5,TRBD1,few
TGTGCCAGCAGCCATAAACTTGACAGGGGGTGGAATGAGCAGTTCTTC,CASSHKLDRGWNEQFF,TRBV27,TRBJ2-1,TRBD1,.
TGTGCCAGCAGTTTACAGGGGGACTCTGGAAACACCATATATTTT,CASSLQGDSGNTIYF,TRBV27,TRBJ1-3,TRBD1,.
TGCGCCAGCAGCCCCAGCGGGGGGGTCACCGGGGAGCTGTTTTTT,CASSPSGGVTGELFF,TRBV5-1,TRBJ2-2,TRBD2,.
TGTGCCAGCAGTCCCTACCCAGGGAAGGTCGAAGAGACCCAGTACTTC,CASSPYPGKVEETQYF,TRBV28,TRBJ2-5,.,.